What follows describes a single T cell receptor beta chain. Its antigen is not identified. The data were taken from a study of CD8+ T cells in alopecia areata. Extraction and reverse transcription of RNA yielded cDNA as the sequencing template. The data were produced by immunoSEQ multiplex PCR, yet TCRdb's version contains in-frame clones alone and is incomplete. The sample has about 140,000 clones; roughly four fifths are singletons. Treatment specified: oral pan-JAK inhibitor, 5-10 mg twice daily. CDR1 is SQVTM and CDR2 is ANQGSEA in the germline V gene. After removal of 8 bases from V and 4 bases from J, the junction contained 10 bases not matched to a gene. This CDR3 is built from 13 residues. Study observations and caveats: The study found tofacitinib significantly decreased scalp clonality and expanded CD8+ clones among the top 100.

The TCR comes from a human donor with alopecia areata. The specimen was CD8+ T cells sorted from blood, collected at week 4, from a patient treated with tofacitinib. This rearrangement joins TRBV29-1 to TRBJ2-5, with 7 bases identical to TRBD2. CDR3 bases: TGCAGCCCCAGAAGTCCGGGGGGAGAGACCCAGTACTTC. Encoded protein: CSPRSPGGETQYF. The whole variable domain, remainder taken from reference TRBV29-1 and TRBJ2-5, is SAVISQKPSRDICQRGTSLTIQCQVDSQVTMMFWYRQQPGQSLTLIATANQGSEATYESGFVIDKFPISRPNLTFSTLTVSNMSPEDSSIYLCSPRSPGGETQYFGPGTRLLVL.